This T cell receptor (beta chain) originates from a study of T cells in localized non-small cell lung cancer. Study findings and constraints: Uninvolved neighboring lung showed the greatest T cell clonality, exceeding tumor. In adjacent lung, a median roughly 56 of the top 100 tumor clones were found. Elevated blood T cell density was associated with longer overall survival. Only one tumor region went through sequencing, so heterogeneity may still be there.

Repertoires were generated with immunoSEQ multiplex PCR, while TCRdb's copy carries only in-frame clones and drops some. Seen here are around 34,000 clones, roughly 93% observed once, and the top ten hold 7% to 9%. In its sample, this clone was seen once. Antigen unknown. Germline V lookup: CDR1 SQVTM, CDR2 ANQGSEA. The CDR3 runs 12 residues. Between the trimmed V and J ends, which lost 3 bases and 5 bases, there was a span of 10 bases. The V and J genes are TRBV29-1 and TRBJ1-2; possibly TRBD1 for D (6 bases). The input for sequencing was peripheral blood, taken before any cancer treatment. The clonotype comes from a female donor at least 60 years old with stage I lung adenocarcinoma. CDR3 nucleotides: TGCAGCGTTGATCCTACAGGGTATGGCTACACCTTC. Amino acid sequence: CSVDPTGYGYTF.